The clone carrying this TCR beta chain showed up many times. Its antigen is currently unknown. Unique molecular identifiers were used to barcode this TCRbeta library. TCRdb re-derived calls from the PCR reads in MiXCR, one entry per CDR3 protein. The sample has hundreds of thousands of distinct CDR3 sequences; about 25% are singletons. The sample is drawn from a study of T-cell reconstitution after alpha-beta-depleted transplantation in children. Findings of the study overall: Newly produced T cells mostly provided counts and TCRbeta diversity after one year, as hyperexpanded clones declined. The origin of alpha-beta T cells about two months after transplant was reportedly several hundred expanded graft clones. In some patients, recipient T cells and intrathymic progenitors surviving conditioning explained high day-60 diversity.

Trimming cost V 6 bases and J 0 bases, with 11 bases left between them. The CDR3 runs to 14 residues. Looked up from germline, CDR1 is DFQATT and CDR2 is SNEGSKA (reference sequence). Sequenced here: PBMCs, sampled before TCRalphabeta/CD19-depleted stem cell transplant. This chain uses TRBV20-1 with TRBJ2-2; D possibly corresponds to TRBD2 (5 bases). This clonotype was sampled from a girl aged 2-15 years with Fanconi anemia, due to receive a stem cell transplant. CDR3 coding DNA: TGCAGTGCCATAGCGTTCGCGAACACCGGGGAGCTGTTTTTT. It codes for CSAIAFANTGELFF.